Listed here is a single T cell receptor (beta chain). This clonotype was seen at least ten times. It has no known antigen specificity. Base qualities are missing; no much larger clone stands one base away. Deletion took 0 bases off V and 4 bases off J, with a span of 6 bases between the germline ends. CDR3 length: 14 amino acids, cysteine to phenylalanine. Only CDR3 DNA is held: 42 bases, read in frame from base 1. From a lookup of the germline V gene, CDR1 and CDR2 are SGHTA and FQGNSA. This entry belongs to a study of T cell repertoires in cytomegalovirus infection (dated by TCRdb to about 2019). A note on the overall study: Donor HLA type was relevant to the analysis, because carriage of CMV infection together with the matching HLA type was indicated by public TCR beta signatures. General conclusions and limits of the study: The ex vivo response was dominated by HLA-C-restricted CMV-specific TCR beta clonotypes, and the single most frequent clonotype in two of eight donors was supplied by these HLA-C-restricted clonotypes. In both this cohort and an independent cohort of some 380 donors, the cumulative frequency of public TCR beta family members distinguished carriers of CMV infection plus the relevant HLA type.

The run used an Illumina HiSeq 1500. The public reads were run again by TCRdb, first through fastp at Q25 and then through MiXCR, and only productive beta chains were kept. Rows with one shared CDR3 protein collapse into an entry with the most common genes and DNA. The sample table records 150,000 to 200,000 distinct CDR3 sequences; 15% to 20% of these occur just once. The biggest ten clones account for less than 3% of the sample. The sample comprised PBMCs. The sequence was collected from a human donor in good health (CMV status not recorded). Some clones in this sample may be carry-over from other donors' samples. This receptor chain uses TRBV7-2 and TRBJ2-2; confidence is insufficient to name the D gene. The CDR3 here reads CASSLAAGTGELFF. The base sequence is TGTGCCAGCAGCTTAGCCGCAGGCACCGGGGAGCTGTTTTTT. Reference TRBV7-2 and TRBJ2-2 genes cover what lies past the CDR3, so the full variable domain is GAGVSQSPSNKVTEKGKDVELRCDPISGHTALYWYRQSLGQGLEFLIYFQGNSAPDKSGLPSDRFSAERTGGSVSTLTIQRTQQEDSAVYLCASSLAAGTGELFFGEGSRLTVL.